Shown below are 23 T cell receptor beta chains from a single sample sequenced in a study of beta chain features in type 1 diabetes. The study's findings and limits: Shorter TCRB CDR3s, moderately but significantly so, were found in Type 1 diabetes patients in all four CD4+ subsets.

These receptors' targets are unknown. Since all of the isolated RNA was reverse transcribed, expressed TCRB transcripts were what got sequenced. Here immunoSEQ multiplex PCR was the method, and the copy in TCRdb shows in-frame clones only, minus some. The table records approximately 26,000 clones, roughly two thirds of them present only once. Sequencing used Tregs from blood. These receptors were obtained from a woman in her 30s with type 1 diabetes.

A few counts support this clone. The rearrangement joins TRBV2 to TRBJ2-1; D is perhaps TRBD1 (5 bases). The CDR3 covers 12 residues. The V and J ends lost 3 bases and 15 bases respectively, with 15 bases between them. Germline V gene data show CDR1 as SNHLY and CDR2 as FYNNEI. In DNA form, the CDR3 reads TGTGCCAGCAGTGAGAACTTACAGGTCCTGTTCTTC. Translation gives CASSENLQVLFF.

The rearrangement joins TRBV28 to TRBJ1-5; TRBD1 might be the D (5 bases). From germline, CDR1 is MDHEN and CDR2 SYDVKM. Trimming cost V 5 bases and J 6 bases, with 29 bases left between them. The CDR3 extends over 19 amino acids. Here the CDR3 DNA reads TGTGCCAGCAGTCCTGGGTGGGGCCAGGCCGGGGGAGTCGCTCAGCCCCAGCATTTT. Amino acids: CASSPGWGQAGGVAQPQHF. Complete variable domain (other parts from reference TRBV28 and TRBJ1-5): DVKVTQSSRYLVKRTGEKVFLECVQDMDHENMFWYRQDPGLGLRLIYFSYDVKMKEKGDIPEGYSVSREKKERFSLILESASTNQTSMYLCASSPGWGQAGGVAQPQHFGDGTRLSIL.

The gene calls are TRBV5-1 and TRBJ2-2; 7 nucleotides align to TRBD1. CDR1 SGHRS and CDR2 YFSETQ come from the germline V gene. The CDR3 contains 14 residues. Germline trimming cut 0 bases from V and 7 bases from J; bases unmatched to any gene: 3. This CDR3 is CASSLDRGVGELFF. The CDR3 coding sequence is TGCGCCAGCAGCTTGGACAGGGGAGTCGGGGAGCTGTTTTTT.

This chain connects TRBV7-2 to TRBJ2-5; no clear D. Trimming stripped 1 base from V and 5 bases from J, with 11 bases between. This CDR3 is built from 14 residues. Per germline, CDR1 SGHTA and CDR2 FQGNSA. CDR3 sequence reads: CASSLVSGQETQYF. CDR3 in DNA: TGTGCCAGCAGCTTAGTTTCGGGTCAGGAGACCCAGTACTTC.

In its sample, this clone was seen a few times. The chain combines TRBV5-1 with TRBJ2-3; 8 bases are a match to TRBD2. Germline values: CDR1 SGHRS, CDR2 YFSETQ. V lost 2 bases, J lost 6 bases, and 11 bases stayed unmatched. This CDR3 comprises 16 residues. The CDR3 DNA is TGCGCCAGCAGCTTCTCTAACAGCGGGGGATGGGATACGCAGTATTTT. Protein product: CASSFSNSGGWDTQYF.

The J gene is TRBJ2-7, the V gene TRBV11-3; TRBD2 matches at 11 bases. The CDR3 loop spans 18 amino acids. The germline V gene encodes CDR1 SGHNT and CDR2 YENEEA. Losses at the gene ends were 2 bases for V and 5 bases for J; bases not matched to a gene: 14. CDR3 sequence (DNA): TGTGCCAGCAGCTTAAGACTCGGGACTAGCGGTGCTCGGGACGAGCAGTACTTC. Amino acids: CASSLRLGTSGARDEQYF. The variable domain in full, completed from reference TRBV11-3 and TRBJ2-7, reads EAGVVQSPRYKIIEKKQPVAFWCNPISGHNTLYWYLQNLGQGPELLIRYENEEAVDDSQLPKDRFSAERLKGVDSTLKIQPAELGDSAVYLCASSLRLGTSGARDEQYFGPGTRLTVT.

The chain joins TRBV27 to TRBJ1-5; D gene uncertain. Germline values: CDR1 MNHEY, CDR2 SMNVEV (reference sequence). Trimming removed 5 bases at V and 11 bases at J, with 16 bases between. CDR3 length: 13 amino acids. The CDR3 spells CASSPERRLAQHF. The CDR3 DNA sequence: TGTGCCAGCAGTCCCGAACGGCGGCTGGCCCAGCATTTT.

V and J are TRBV29-1 and TRBJ2-4; a possible D gene is TRBD1 (6 bases). Germline CDR1 SQVTM, CDR2 ANQGSEA. The germline V and J ends were trimmed by 0 bases and 1 base, with 16 bases remaining between them. CDR3 length: 17 amino acids. DNA of the CDR3: TGCAGCGTTGAAGATCGTCAGGGGAAGATCGCCAAAAACATTCAGTACTTC. Translation gives CSVEDRQGKIAKNIQYF.

This clone has only a few counts. The rearrangement joins TRBV5-4 to TRBJ1-4; the match to TRBD1 covers 8 bases. Germline CDR1 reads SGHNT; CDR2 reads YYREEE (reference sequence). With 4 bases clipped from V and 1 base from J, the junction kept 0 bases outside the gene matches. The length of the CDR3 is 14 residues. The CDR3 DNA reads as TGTGCCAGCAGCGGACAGGGAACTAATGAAAAACTGTTTTTT. This encodes CASSGQGTNEKLFF.

This chain joins TRBV6-6 and TRBJ2-1; tentatively, D is TRBD1 (7 bases). This CDR3 contains 13 residues. V lost 5 bases and J lost 6, with 11 bases in between. Germline CDR1 is MNHNY and CDR2 is SVGAGI (reference sequence). In nucleotides, the CDR3 is TGTGCCAGCAGTGGGGGGACAGTCAATGAGCAGTTCTTC. Encoded protein: CASSGGTVNEQFF.

The chain recombines TRBV11-2 with TRBJ1-1, with D possibly being TRBD1 (5 bases). The CDR3 spans 15 residues. Trimming stripped 5 bases from V and 2 bases from J, with 15 bases between. CDR1 is SGHAT, CDR2 FQNNGV, per germline. DNA of the CDR3: TGTGCCAGCAGCCCCTGGACATCTACTAACACTGAAGCTTTCTTT. Its translation is CASSPWTSTNTEAFF.

To note about this clone: The junction and the germline gene differ at one end; a read error may be behind it. The CDR3 sequence is CASSLGTNTGGLFF. As DNA, the CDR3 is TGTGCCAGCAGCCTCGGGACTAACACCGGGGGGCTGTTTTTT. The chain couples TRBV7-8 to TRBJ2-2; 7 positions match TRBD2. The CDR3 loop spans 14 amino acids. The germline CDR1 and CDR2 sequences are SGHVS and FQNEAQ.

The chain links TRBV14 to TRBJ2-1, with D possibly being TRBD2 (5 bases). The CDR3 has 13 amino acids. Trimming removed 2 bases at V and 10 bases at J, with 12 bases between. Looked up from germline, CDR1 is SGHDN and CDR2 is FVKESK. The CDR3 DNA reads as TGTGCCAGCAGCCAACTCCTTCGGGGAGAGCAGTTCTTC. It encodes CASSQLLRGEQFF.

V usage is TRBV6-1 and J usage is TRBJ1-4, with TRBD1 as a possible D gene (5 bases). CDR3 length: 14 amino acids. The ends were cut back, 4 bases at V and 5 bases at J, with 11 bases in the middle. Germline V gene data show CDR1 as MNHNS and CDR2 as SASEGT. This chain's CDR3 is CASSGGAQNEKLFF. In nucleotides, the CDR3 is TGTGCCAGCAGTGGTGGGGCACAAAATGAAAAACTGTTTTTT.

The chain is built from TRBV5-4 and TRBJ2-4; D might be TRBD1 (5 bases). The V end lost 0 bases, the J end lost 6 bases, and 13 bases lay between the germline ends. Germline V CDR1 and CDR2: SGHNT, YYREEE (reference sequence). CDR3 size: 15 residues. The DNA for the CDR3 is TGTGCCAGCAGCTTGGCCCTCGACAGAATAAACATTCAGTACTTC. This encodes CASSLALDRINIQYF.

The J gene is TRBJ2-1, the V gene TRBV7-3; tentative D call: TRBD1 (5 bases). Per germline, CDR1 SGHTA and CDR2 FQGTGA. The CDR3 is made up of 15 amino acids. V lost 5 bases to trimming and J lost 5 bases, with 16 bases between them. Here the CDR3 DNA reads TGTGCCAGCAGCCCCCTCTTGTCAGGGAACAATGAGCAGTTCTTC. Translating it yields CASSPLLSGNNEQFF.

The V call is TRBV5-1, the J call TRBJ1-2; D is unresolved. The CDR3 consists of 14 residues. Germline assignment: CDR1 SGHRS and CDR2 YFSETQ. Deletions cut 0 bases from V and 8 bases from J, with 14 bases between. CDR3 DNA: TGCGCCAGCAGCTTGGTCCCTCCGTCGGGAGGCTACACCTTC. Amino acids: CASSLVPPSGGYTF.

The chain combines TRBV5-4 with TRBJ1-2; no firm D call. Per the germline V gene, CDR1 is SGHNT and CDR2 is YYREEE (reference sequence). The V end lost 0 bases, the J end lost 7 bases, and 13 bases lay between the germline ends. CDR3 length: 14 amino acids. CDR3 in amino acids: CASSLDRRRIGYTF. The CDR3 region has the DNA TGTGCCAGCAGCTTGGACAGACGAAGGATTGGCTACACCTTC.

This rearrangement joins TRBV18 to TRBJ2-7; 7 bases match TRBD1. V shed 3 bases and J 0 bases; nucleotides not matched to a gene: 5. The CDR3 runs to 15 residues. Germline loops: CDR1 KGHSH, CDR2 LQKENI. The CDR3 sequence is CASSPGTESSYEQYF. CDR3 DNA sequence: TGTGCCAGCTCACCCGGGACAGAGTCCTCCTACGAGCAGTACTTC.

This clone occurred a few times. The J gene is TRBJ1-2, the V gene TRBV19, with no clear D. This CDR3 comprises 12 residues. Germline V lookup: CDR1 LNHDA, CDR2 SQIVND (reference sequence). V gave up 6 bases and J gave up 5 bases, with 10 bases separating them. The chain's CDR3 is CASSTREYGYTF. CDR3 DNA: TGTGCCAGTAGCACCCGGGAGTATGGCTACACCTTC. The full variable domain, in which reference TRBV19 and TRBJ1-2 provide the parts outside the CDR3, is DGGITQSPKYLFRKEGQNVTLSCEQNLNHDAMYWYRQDPGQGLRLIYYSQIVNDFQKGDIAEGYSVSREKKESFPLTVTSAQKNPTAFYLCASSTREYGYTFGSGTRLTVV.

The chain employs TRBV27 and TRBJ2-5, with 7 positions matching TRBD1. CDR3 length: 13 amino acids. Germline CDR1 is MNHEY and CDR2 is SMNVEV (reference sequence). With V trimmed by 5 bases and J by 4 bases, 4 bases remained unmatched. CDR3 in amino acids: CASSPWTGETQYF. For the CDR3, the DNA is TGTGCCAGCAGTCCATGGACAGGAGAGACCCAGTACTTC.

The J gene is TRBJ1-3, the V gene TRBV5-1, with 7 nucleotides matching TRBD1. The CDR3 contains 14 residues. Trimming removed 4 bases from V and 4 bases from J; junction bases left unmatched: 5. The germline V gene has CDR1 SGHRS and CDR2 YFSETQ. DNA of the CDR3: TGCGCCAGCAGCCCCGGGACAGACGGAAACACCATATATTTT. Translation: CASSPGTDGNTIYF.

The sample holds a few counts of this clone. This chain uses TRBV7-2 with TRBJ2-1; D gene uncertain. The germline gives CDR1 SGHTA, CDR2 FQGNSA. V lost 1 base and J lost 4, with 5 bases in between. This CDR3 contains 13 residues. As DNA, the CDR3 is TGTGCCAGCAGCTTAGGGCGGTACAATGAGCAGTTCTTC. As protein: CASSLGRYNEQFF. Supplemented by reference TRBV7-2 and TRBJ2-1, the full variable domain reads GAGVSQSPSNKVTEKGKDVELRCDPISGHTALYWYRQSLGQGLEFLIYFQGNSAPDKSGLPSDRFSAERTGGSVSTLTIQRTQQEDSAVYLCASSLGRYNEQFFGPGTRLTVL.